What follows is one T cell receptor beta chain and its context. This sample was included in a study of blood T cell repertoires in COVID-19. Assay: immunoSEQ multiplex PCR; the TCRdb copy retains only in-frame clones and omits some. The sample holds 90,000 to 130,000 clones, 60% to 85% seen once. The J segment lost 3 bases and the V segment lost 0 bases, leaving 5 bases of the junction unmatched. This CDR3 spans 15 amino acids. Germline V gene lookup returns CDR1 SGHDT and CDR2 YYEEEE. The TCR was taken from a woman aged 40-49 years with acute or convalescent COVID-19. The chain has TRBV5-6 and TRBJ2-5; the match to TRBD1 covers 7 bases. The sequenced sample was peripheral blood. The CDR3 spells CASSLGLGGEETQYF. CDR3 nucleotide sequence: TGTGCCAGCAGCTTGGGGCTAGGGGGCGAAGAGACCCAGTACTTC.